Presented here are 5 T cell receptor gamma chains from one specimen sequenced in a study of Vδ1+ human thymocytes. Notes on the study in general: In the thymus, TRG and TRD repertoires looked highly polyclonal with Gaussian CDR3 lengths.

Which antigens these TCRs recognize remains unknown. The template was reverse-transcribed extracted RNA. The CDR3 regions were amplified by multiplex PCR from V-gene primers to a constant-region primer. TCRdb reanalysed the multiplex PCR reads with CATT. Here the sample spans 25,000 to 35,000 gamma-chain clones, 20% being singletons. Input material: Vdelta1+ gamma-delta thymocytes from the thymus. Subset reported: FACS-sorted CD3+ TCRalphabeta- TCRVdelta1+ TCRVdelta2- thymocytes. These receptors all come from a boy younger than two who had congenital heart surgery.

The rearrangement joins TRGV3 to TRGJ1 or TRGJ2. Germline loops: CDR1 VTNTFY, CDR2 YDVSTARD (reference sequence). The J segment lost 6 bases and the V segment lost 1 base, leaving 3 bases of the junction unmatched. CDR3 length: 12 amino acids. The CDR3 DNA reads TGTGCCACCTGGGACAGAAGTTATAAGAAACTCTTT. It specifies CATWDRSYKKLF.

The chain has TRGV4 and TRGJP2. The CDR3 is 13 residues long. Germline CDR1 reads EGSTGY; CDR2 reads YDSYTSSV. Trimming took 0 bases from V and 9 from J; bases not matched to a gene: 4. CDR3 sequence reads: CATWDGLHWIKTF. CDR3 DNA sequence: TGTGCCACCTGGGATGGGCTTCATTGGATCAAGACGTTT.

By share of the sample, this clone is medium-sized. Other DNA sequences of this sample code for an identical CDR3. This rearrangement joins TRGV4 to TRGJ1 or TRGJ2. J was trimmed by 7 bases and V by 0 bases; bases with no gene match: 3. The CDR3 consists of 12 residues. The germline CDR1 and CDR2 sequences are EGSTGY and YDSYTSSV. Here the CDR3 DNA reads TGTGCCACCTGGGATGGGGGGTATAAGAAACTCTTT. This gives the protein CATWDGGYKKLF.

J is TRGJ1 or TRGJ2 and V is TRGV5. V shed 1 base and J 5 bases; nucleotides not matched to a gene: 14. The germline V gene encodes CDR1 VINAFY and CDR2 YDVSNSKD. This CDR3 is built from 16 residues. CDR3 DNA: TGTGCCACCTGGGACAGCCAACACAAAAGAGATTATAAGAAACTCTTT. Translation gives CATWDSQHKRDYKKLF.

In its sample, this clone was seen once. V gene TRGV3 combines with J gene TRGJ1 or TRGJ2. Losses at the gene ends were 0 bases for V and 6 bases for J; bases not matched to a gene: 8. Germline assignment: CDR1 VTNTFY and CDR2 YDVSTARD (reference sequence). This CDR3 has 14 residues. The CDR3 coding sequence is TGTGCCACCTGGGACAGGCCGAGCGGTTATAAGAAACTCTTT. Encoded protein: CATWDRPSGYKKLF.